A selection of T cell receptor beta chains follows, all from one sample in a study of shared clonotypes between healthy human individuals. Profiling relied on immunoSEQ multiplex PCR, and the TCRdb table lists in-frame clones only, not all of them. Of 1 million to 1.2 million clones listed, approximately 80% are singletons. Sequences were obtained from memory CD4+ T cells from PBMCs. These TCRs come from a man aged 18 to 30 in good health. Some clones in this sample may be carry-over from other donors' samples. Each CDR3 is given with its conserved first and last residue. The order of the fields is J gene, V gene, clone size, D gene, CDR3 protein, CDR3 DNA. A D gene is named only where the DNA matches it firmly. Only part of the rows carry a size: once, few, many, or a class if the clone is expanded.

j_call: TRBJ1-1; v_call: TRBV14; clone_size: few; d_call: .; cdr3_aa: CASSQVGRTEAFF; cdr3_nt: TGTGCCAGCAGCCAAGTGGGACGCACTGAAGCTTTCTTT
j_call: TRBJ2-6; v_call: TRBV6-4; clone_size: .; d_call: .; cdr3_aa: CASSNSGANVLTF; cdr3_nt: TGTGCCAGCAGTAACTCTGGGGCCAACGTCCTGACTTTC
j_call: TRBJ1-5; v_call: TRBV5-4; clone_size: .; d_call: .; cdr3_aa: CASSLAAGSNQPQHF; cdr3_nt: TGTGCCAGCAGCTTGGCCGCGGGGAGCAATCAGCCCCAGCATTTT
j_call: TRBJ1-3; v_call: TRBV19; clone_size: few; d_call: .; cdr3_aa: CASSISGQRLSGNTIYF; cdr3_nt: TGTGCCAGTAGTATTTCCGGACAGCGACTCTCTGGAAACACCATATATTTT
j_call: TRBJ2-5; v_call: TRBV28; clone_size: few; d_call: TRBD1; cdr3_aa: CASSLFQGAGLETQYF; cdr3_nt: TGTGCCAGCAGTTTATTTCAGGGGGCAGGGCTGGAGACCCAGTACTTC
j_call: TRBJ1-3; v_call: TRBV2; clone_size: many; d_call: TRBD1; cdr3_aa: CASRDETGAGNTIYF; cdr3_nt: TGTGCCAGCAGAGATGAAACAGGGGCTGGAAACACCATATATTTT
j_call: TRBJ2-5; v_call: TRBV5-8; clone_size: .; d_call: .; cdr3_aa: CASSPRLGSAGETQYF; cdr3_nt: TGTGCCAGCAGCCCCCGATTGGGGTCAGCCGGGGAGACCCAGTACTTC
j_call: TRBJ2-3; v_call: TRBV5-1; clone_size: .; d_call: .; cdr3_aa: CASSLVGAGGLRDTQYF; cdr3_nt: TGCGCCAGCAGCCTTGTAGGGGCAGGGGGGCTTAGAGATACGCAGTATTTT
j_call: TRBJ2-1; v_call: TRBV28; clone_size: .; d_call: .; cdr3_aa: CASSHQQGLSSYNEQFF; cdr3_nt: TGTGCCAGCAGTCACCAACAGGGTCTTTCCTCCTACAATGAGCAGTTCTTC
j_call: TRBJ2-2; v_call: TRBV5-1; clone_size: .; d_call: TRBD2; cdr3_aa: CASSWEGTGELFF; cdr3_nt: TGCGCCAGCAGCTGGGAGGGCACCGGGGAGCTGTTTTTT
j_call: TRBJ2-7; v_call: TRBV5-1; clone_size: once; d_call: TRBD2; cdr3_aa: CASTNRPGEGEQYF; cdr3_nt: TGCGCCAGCACCAACCGCCCCGGGGAGGGCGAGCAGTACTTC
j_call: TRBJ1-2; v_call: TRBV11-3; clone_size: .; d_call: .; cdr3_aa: CASSFEYGYTF; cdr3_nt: TGTGCCAGCAGCTTTGAGTATGGCTACACCTTC
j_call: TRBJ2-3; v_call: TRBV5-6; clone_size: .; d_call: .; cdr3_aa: CASSLGTVRLSNTQYF; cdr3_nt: TGTGCCAGCAGCTTGGGGACAGTGAGACTTAGCAATACGCAGTATTTT
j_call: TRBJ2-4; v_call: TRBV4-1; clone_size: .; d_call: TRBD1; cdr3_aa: CASSQPRTGKAKNIQYF; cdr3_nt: TGCGCCAGCAGCCAGCCACGGACAGGGAAGGCCAAAAACATTCAGTACTTC
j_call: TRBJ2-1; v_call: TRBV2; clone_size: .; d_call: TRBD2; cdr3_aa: CASTSRLAEYNEQFF; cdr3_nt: TGTGCCAGCACCTCCAGACTAGCTGAGTACAATGAGCAGTTCTTC
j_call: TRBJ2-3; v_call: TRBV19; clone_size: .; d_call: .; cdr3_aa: CASRLRVTDTQYF; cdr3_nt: TGTGCCAGCCGACTCAGGGTCACTGATACGCAGTATTTT
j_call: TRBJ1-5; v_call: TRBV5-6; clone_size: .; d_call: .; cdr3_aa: CASSLRGKPQHF; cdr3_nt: TGTGCCAGCAGCTTGAGGGGTAAGCCCCAGCATTTT
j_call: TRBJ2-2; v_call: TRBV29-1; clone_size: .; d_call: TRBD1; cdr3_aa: CSVIQGNTGELFF; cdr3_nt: TGCAGCGTTATACAGGGGAATACCGGGGAGCTGTTTTTT
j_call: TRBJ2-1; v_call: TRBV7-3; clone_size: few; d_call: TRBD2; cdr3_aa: CASSLGGASGKTNEQFF; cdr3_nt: TGTGCCAGCAGCTTAGGGGGCGCTAGCGGGAAAACTAATGAGCAGTTCTTC
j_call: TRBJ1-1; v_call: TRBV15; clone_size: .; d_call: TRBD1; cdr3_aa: CATSRGDSPRPEAFF; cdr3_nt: TGTGCCACCAGCAGAGGGGACAGCCCCAGGCCTGAAGCTTTCTTT
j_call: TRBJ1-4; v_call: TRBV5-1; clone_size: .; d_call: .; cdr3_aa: CASSLGPQGTNEKLFF; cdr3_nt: TGCGCCAGCAGCTTGGGGCCACAGGGTACTAATGAAAAACTGTTTTTT
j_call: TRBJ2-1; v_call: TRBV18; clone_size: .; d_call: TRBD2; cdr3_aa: CASSSGLAGANEQFF; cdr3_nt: TGTGCCAGCTCATCGGGACTAGCGGGAGCCAATGAGCAGTTCTTC
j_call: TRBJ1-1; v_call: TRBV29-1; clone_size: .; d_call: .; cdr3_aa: CSALTATNTEAFF; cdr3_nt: TGCAGCGCTTTGACAGCCACGAACACTGAAGCTTTCTTT
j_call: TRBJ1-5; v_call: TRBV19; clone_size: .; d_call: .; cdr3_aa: CASSIAPRDAQHF; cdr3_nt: TGTGCCAGTAGTATAGCGCCCCGGGACGCCCAGCATTTT
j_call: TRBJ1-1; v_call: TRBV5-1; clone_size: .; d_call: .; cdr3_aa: CASSKDPGYTEAFF; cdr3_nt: TGCGCCAGCAGCAAGGATCCAGGGTACACTGAAGCTTTCTTT
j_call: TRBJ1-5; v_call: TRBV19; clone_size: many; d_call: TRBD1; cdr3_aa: CASSIPGTGFQPQHF; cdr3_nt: TGTGCCAGTAGTATCCCCGGGACAGGGTTCCAGCCCCAGCATTTT
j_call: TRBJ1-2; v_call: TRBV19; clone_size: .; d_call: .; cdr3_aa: CASSIRGSFAYGYTF; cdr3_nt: TGTGCCAGTAGTATACGAGGGTCTTTCGCCTATGGCTACACCTTC
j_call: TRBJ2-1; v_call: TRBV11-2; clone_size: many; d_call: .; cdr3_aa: CASSLVPEAYNEQFF; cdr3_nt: TGTGCCAGCAGCTTAGTTCCAGAGGCCTACAATGAGCAGTTCTTC
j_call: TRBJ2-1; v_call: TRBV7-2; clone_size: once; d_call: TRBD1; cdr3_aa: CASSQLPGQGYNEQFF; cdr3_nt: TGTGCCAGCAGCCAATTACCGGGACAGGGTTACAATGAGCAGTTCTTC
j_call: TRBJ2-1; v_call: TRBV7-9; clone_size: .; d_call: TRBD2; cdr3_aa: CASSFIGVPSGIF; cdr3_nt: TGTGCCAGCAGCTTTATCGGGGTTCCTAGCGGGATCTTC
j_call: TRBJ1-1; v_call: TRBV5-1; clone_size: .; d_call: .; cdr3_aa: CASSLSEEPLEAFF; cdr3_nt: TGCGCCAGCAGCTTGTCAGAGGAACCTCTCGAAGCTTTCTTT
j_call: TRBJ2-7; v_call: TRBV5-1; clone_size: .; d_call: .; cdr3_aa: CASSPGTASSYEQYF; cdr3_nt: TGCGCCAGCAGCCCAGGGACGGCGAGCTCCTACGAGCAGTACTTC
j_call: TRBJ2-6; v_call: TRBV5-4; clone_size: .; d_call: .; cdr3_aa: CASSQGWGGANVLTF; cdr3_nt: TGTGCCAGCAGCCAGGGTTGGGGAGGGGCCAACGTCCTGACTTTC
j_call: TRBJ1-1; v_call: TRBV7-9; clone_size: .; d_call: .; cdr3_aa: CASMGPEAFF; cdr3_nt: TGTGCCAGCATGGGCCCTGAAGCTTTCTTT
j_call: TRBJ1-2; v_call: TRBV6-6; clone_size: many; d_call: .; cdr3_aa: CASRGGMVGYGYTF; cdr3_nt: TGTGCCAGCCGCGGGGGGATGGTTGGCTATGGCTACACCTTC